This T cell receptor (beta chain) was recovered during a study of blood T cells in healthy people across ages. With V trimmed by 6 bases and J by 2 bases, 5 bases remained unmatched. Germline V gives CDR1 ENHRY, CDR2 SYGVKD. The CDR3 is 15 residues long. This clonotype was seen a handful of times. The authors ran a second PCR of 7 to 11 cycles using a sample-barcoded 5' primer and a J-beta primer mix. TCRdb recomputed calls from the 5' RACE reads with MiXCR, one row per CDR3 protein. The table includes around 1,000,000 distinct CDR3 sequences, almost 25% detected once. These data also featured in a second study, about T cells of mothers and their children.

The source is a girl aged 2 to 9 in good health. Sequenced: blood. This rearrangement joins TRBV10-3 to TRBJ2-5; 11 bases line up with TRBD2. The CDR3 DNA sequence: TGTGCCATCAGCCAACTAGCGGGAGAGCAAGAGACCCAGTACTTC. Amino acid sequence: CAISQLAGEQETQYF.